Listed here are 31 T cell receptor beta chains from one sample, sequenced in a study of CD8 T cells in Susac syndrome. An input of about 0.45 to 1 ug of RNA was subjected to reverse transcription using random hexamers. TCRdb analysed the immunoSEQ multiplex PCR reads with MiXCR anew, one entry per CDR3 protein. The table shows over 100,000 distinct CDR3 sequences, with over 95% occurring only once. The sample was CD4+ T cells from PBMCs. These receptors came from a human donor with Susac syndrome.

The table lists this clonotype with a count of one. The J gene is TRBJ2-1, the V gene TRBV24-1; D is possibly TRBD2 (5 bases). Trimming left V 1 base short and J 2 bases short, with 20 bases between. The CDR3 runs to 19 residues. CDR1 and CDR2 from the germline V gene are KGHDR and SFDVKD. The CDR3 nucleotides are TGTGCCACCAGTGATTTTGCACCAAAGACGGAGCGGACCTACAATGAGCAGTTCTTC. Protein product: CATSDFAPKTERTYNEQFF.

The sample holds one count of this clonotype. The chain joins TRBV9 to TRBJ2-7; 7 bases are shared with TRBD1. CDR3 length: 12 residues. Germline trimming cut 6 bases from V and 1 base from J; bases unmatched to any gene: 1. Germline values: CDR1 SGDLS, CDR2 YYNGEE. CDR3 region: CASNRGSYEQYF. CDR3 bases: TGTGCCAGCAACAGGGGATCCTACGAGCAGTACTTC.

The chain has TRBV18 and TRBJ2-3, with 7 bases aligning to TRBD1. The germline V gene has CDR1 KGHSH and CDR2 LQKENI. V was clipped by 2 bases and J by 0 bases; unmatched bases: 2. CDR3 length: 15 residues. The CDR3 bases are TGTGCCAGCTCACCAATGGGACAGAGCACAGATACGCAGTATTTT. Its protein is CASSPMGQSTDTQYF.

The chain combines TRBV29-1 with TRBJ2-7; 9 nucleotides match TRBD2. CDR1 is SQVTM, CDR2 ANQGSEA, per germline. The CDR3 runs 13 residues. Germline trimming cut 8 bases from V and 5 bases from J; bases unmatched to any gene: 10. The CDR3 region is CSLGRGGLDEQYF. Written as DNA, the CDR3 is TGCAGCCTGGGGCGGGGGGGACTAGACGAGCAGTACTTC.

The chain is built from TRBV24-1 and TRBJ2-5; the D gene is possibly TRBD1 (5 bases). Germline lookup yields CDR1 KGHDR and CDR2 SFDVKD. The CDR3 has 14 amino acids. V was cut by 4 bases and J by 5 bases, with 13 bases left in between. As DNA, the CDR3 is TGTGCCACCAGTGAACCTACAGGTCTGGAGACCCAGTACTTC. It is translated as CATSEPTGLETQYF.

The CDR3 DNA sequence: TGTGCCAGCAGCGTAGCGGGAGCCTCCTACGAGCAGTACTTC. Translating it yields CASSVAGASYEQYF. The chain has TRBV9 and TRBJ2-7; TRBD2 might be the D (6 bases). Per germline, CDR1 SGDLS and CDR2 YYNGEE. V shed 0 bases and J shed 0 bases, with 7 bases lying between them. This CDR3 has 14 amino acids.

The chain uses TRBV5-8 and TRBJ1-2; D is ambiguous. The CDR3 is made up of 15 amino acids. V lost 0 bases, J lost 4 bases, and 13 bases lay in between. CDR1 and CDR2 from the germline V gene are SGHTS and YDEGEE. CDR3 coding DNA: TGTGCCAGCAGCTTGGATGCGGGTTTGGGCTATGGCTACACCTTC. Its translation: CASSLDAGLGYGYTF. The variable domain in full, completed from reference TRBV5-8 and TRBJ1-2, reads EAGVTQSPTHLIKTRGQQATLRCSPISGHTSVYWYQQALGLGLQFLLWYDEGEERNRGNFPPRFSGRQFPNYSSELNVNALELEDSALYLCASSLDAGLGYGYTFGSGTRLTVV.

DNA of the CDR3: TGTGCCAGCAGTTTACAGAGACCCACAGATACGCAGTATTTT. Translated, it gives CASSLQRPTDTQYF. The rearrangement uses TRBV27 and TRBJ2-3; D is unresolved. This CDR3 spans 14 amino acids. The V gene's germline CDR1 is MNHEY and CDR2 SMNVEV (reference sequence). With 2 bases removed from V and 2 bases from J, the gap between germline ends came to 8 bases.

The chain uses TRBV30 and TRBJ1-4; D gene ambiguous. V lost 0 bases and J 6 bases, leaving 14 bases between the germline ends. The CDR3 length is 15 residues. Looked up from germline, CDR1 is GTSNPN and CDR2 is SVGIG (reference sequence). The CDR3 DNA is TGTGCCTGGAGTGTTGTACGAGGTTATGATGAAAAACTGTTTTTT. It translates to CAWSVVRGYDEKLFF.

The gene calls are TRBV24-1 and TRBJ2-5; D might be TRBD1 or TRBD2, each matching 5 bases. This CDR3 has 15 amino acids. The germline V gene has CDR1 KGHDR and CDR2 SFDVKD. V shed 0 bases and J shed 0 bases, with 7 bases lying between them. CDR3 bases: TGTGCCACCAGTGATTTGCGGGGCAACCAAGAGACCCAGTACTTC. Amino acid sequence: CATSDLRGNQETQYF.

This chain links TRBV20-1 with TRBJ2-7; the match to TRBD2 covers 10 bases. Losses at the gene ends were 7 bases for V and 3 bases for J; bases not matched to a gene: 6. The CDR3 runs 13 residues. Germline CDR1 is DFQATT and CDR2 is SNEGSKA (reference sequence). The CDR3: CSERLAGRYEQYF. In DNA form, the CDR3 reads TGCAGTGAGAGACTAGCGGGCCGCTACGAGCAGTACTTC.

The gene calls are TRBV7-9 and TRBJ2-7, with D possibly TRBD2 on 6 matching bases. CDR1 and CDR2 (germline): SEHNR, FQNEAQ (reference sequence). The CDR3 contains 14 residues. V was clipped by 5 bases and J by 1 base, with 12 bases between them. The CDR3 bases are TGTGCCAGCAGCACCGGGACTCATTCCTACGAGCAGTACTTC. This sequence encodes CASSTGTHSYEQYF.

V gene TRBV29-1 combines with J gene TRBJ1-1; possible D gene TRBD1, 6 bases. CDR3 length: 12 amino acids. Trimming left V 7 bases short and J 1 base short, with 10 bases between. Germline V gene lookup returns CDR1 SQVTM and CDR2 ANQGSEA. CDR3 in amino acids: CSGGQTNTEAFF. The CDR3 DNA reads TGCAGCGGCGGACAGACGAACACTGAAGCTTTCTTT.

The genes are TRBV3-1 and TRBJ2-7; 9 nucleotides agree with TRBD2. Germline assignment: CDR1 LGHDT and CDR2 YNNKEL (reference sequence). V gave up 1 base and J gave up 6 bases; unmatched junction bases: 1. The CDR3 has 13 residues. In DNA form, the CDR3 reads TGTGCCAGCAGCCAAGGGGGACTAGCCGAGCAGTACTTC. Protein product: CASSQGGLAEQYF.

The V and J genes are TRBV6-6 and TRBJ2-1; D is ambiguous. Trimming took off 5 bases at V and 7 bases at J, with 12 bases between the two ends. Germline V gives CDR1 MNHNY, CDR2 SVGAGI (reference sequence). The CDR3 runs 13 residues. The CDR3 region has the DNA TGTGCCAGCAGTCCGGGTAAAAATAATGAGCAGTTCTTC. Amino acids: CASSPGKNNEQFF.

The chain couples TRBV24-1 to TRBJ2-5; the match to TRBD1 covers 8 bases. Unmatched junction bases numbered 1, after V lost 3 bases and J lost 2 bases. This CDR3 spans 14 amino acids. Germline V gene sequence: CDR1 KGHDR, CDR2 SFDVKD. This CDR3 is CATSDTGGQETQYF. DNA for the CDR3: TGTGCCACCAGTGATACAGGGGGACAAGAGACCCAGTACTTC.

This rearrangement joins TRBV4-2 to TRBJ2-7, with a possible D match to TRBD2 (5 bases). Germline loops: CDR1 LGHNA, CDR2 YNFKEQ. Between the trimmed V and J ends, which lost 5 bases and 3 bases, there was a span of 14 bases. The CDR3 consists of 14 residues. CDR3 region: CASSFAGANYEQYF. In DNA form, the CDR3 reads TGTGCCAGCAGCTTTGCGGGCGCCAACTACGAGCAGTACTTC.

The chain carries TRBV29-1 and TRBJ1-4; weak D call: TRBD1 (5 bases). The CDR3 extends over 14 amino acids. V was shortened by 4 bases and J by 4 bases, with 13 bases between the two germline ends. CDR1 SQVTM and CDR2 ANQGSEA come from the germline V gene. In nucleotides, the CDR3 is TGCAGCGTTGCCTCCGGGGCCTTTAATGAAAAACTGTTTTTT. It specifies CSVASGAFNEKLFF.

J is TRBJ1-2 and V is TRBV5-1; unclear D gene. The CDR3 totals 14 residues. Germline V CDR1 and CDR2: SGHRS, YFSETQ. V gave up 4 bases and J gave up 2 bases, with 12 bases separating them. The CDR3 sequence: CASSPDGRNYGYTF. For the CDR3, the DNA is TGCGCCAGCAGCCCGGACGGCAGGAACTATGGCTACACCTTC.

V and J are TRBV2 and TRBJ2-3; 9 bases are shared with TRBD2. In germline, CDR1 is SNHLY, CDR2 FYNNEI. The V segment lost 5 bases and the J segment 3 bases; nucleotides outside the gene matches: 6. CDR3 size: 15 residues. The CDR3, as DNA: TGTGCCAGCAGTCCGGGACTAGCAAAGACAGATACGCAGTATTTT. This encodes CASSPGLAKTDTQYF.

The table lists this clonotype with a few counts. The chain links TRBV30 to TRBJ2-3, with D maybe TRBD2 (5 bases). From germline, CDR1 is GTSNPN and CDR2 SVGIG (reference sequence). Trimming removed 2 bases from V and 2 bases from J, with 11 bases in between. This CDR3 has 14 residues. In nucleotides, the CDR3 is TGTGCCTGGAGTTTGAGCGGTTACACAGATACGCAGTATTTT. This encodes CAWSLSGYTDTQYF. Full variable domain (rest looked up from reference TRBV30 and TRBJ2-3): SQTIHQWPATLVQPVGSPLSLECTVEGTSNPNLYWYRQAAGRGLQLLFYSVGIGQISSEVPQNLSASRPQDRQFILSSKKLLLSDSGFYLCAWSLSGYTDTQYFGPGTRLTVL.

The CDR3 DNA reads TGCGCCAGCAGCCAATTCGGATCCAGCGGGAGCCGTGGTGAGCAGTTCTTC. Translating gives CASSQFGSSGSRGEQFF. The chain recombines TRBV4-3 with TRBJ2-1, with TRBD2 matching 8 bases. CDR3 length: 17 amino acids. CDR1 and CDR2 (germline): LGHNA, YSLEER. Trimming removed 2 bases from V and 9 bases from J; junction bases left unmatched: 15.

The V gene is TRBV20-1, the J gene TRBJ2-1; D unclear. Germline V gene sequence: CDR1 DFQATT, CDR2 SNEGSKA (reference sequence). Trimming pared 3 bases from V and 0 bases from J, leaving 15 bases between. This CDR3 region has 16 residues. Here the CDR3 reads CSARASGGHSYNEQFF. For the CDR3, the DNA is TGCAGTGCTAGGGCGTCGGGTGGCCACTCCTACAATGAGCAGTTCTTC.

The rearrangement joins TRBV6-5 to TRBJ2-1, with D perhaps matching TRBD1 (5 bases). CDR1 is MNHEY, CDR2 SVGAGI, per germline. Trimming removed 5 bases at V and 3 bases at J, with 14 bases between. The CDR3 has 15 residues. This CDR3 is CASSPRELLYNEQFF. The CDR3 DNA reads TGTGCCAGCAGTCCCAGGGAACTCCTCTACAATGAGCAGTTCTTC.

The chain combines TRBV20-1 with TRBJ2-1; 8 positions agree with TRBD2. Germline V gives CDR1 DFQATT, CDR2 SNEGSKA (reference sequence). The CDR3 loop spans 15 amino acids. V lost 6 bases, J lost 7 bases, and 14 bases stayed unmatched. As DNA, the CDR3 is TGCAGTGCCCCCCCACCCGGGACTAGTAGGAATGAGCAGTTCTTC. The encoded protein is CSAPPPGTSRNEQFF.

This clonotype was seen once. The genes are TRBV19 and TRBJ2-1, with a tentative D call TRBD1 (5 bases). Germline V CDR1 and CDR2: LNHDA, SQIVND (reference sequence). Trimming stripped 3 bases from V and 8 bases from J, with 11 bases between. The CDR3 length is 13 residues. In DNA form, the CDR3 reads TGTGCCAGTAGTATCTCCCCAGGGTATGAGCAGTTCTTC. This translates into CASSISPGYEQFF.

The rearrangement uses TRBV29-1 and TRBJ2-7; possibly TRBD1 for D (8 bases). Germline loops: CDR1 SQVTM, CDR2 ANQGSEA. V lost 7 bases and J lost 2, with 21 bases in between. The CDR3 length is 15 residues. For the CDR3, the DNA is TGCAGCGCCCGCCTGGGGGGGGACAGGACCTACGAGCAGTACTTC. It yields the protein CSARLGGDRTYEQYF.

The chain joins TRBV2 to TRBJ2-1, with 7 nucleotides matching TRBD2. Losses at the gene ends were 10 bases for V and 0 bases for J; bases not matched to a gene: 6. In germline, CDR1 is SNHLY, CDR2 FYNNEI. This CDR3 is 14 amino acids long. The CDR3 DNA is TGTGCCAACAAAGCGGGGAGCTCCTACAATGAGCAGTTCTTC. This sequence encodes CANKAGSSYNEQFF. Full variable domain (rest looked up from reference TRBV2 and TRBJ2-1): EPEVTQTPSHQVTQMGQEVILRCVPISNHLYFYWYRQILGQKVEFLVSFYNNEISEKSEIFDDQFSVERPDGSNFTLKIRSTKLEDSAMYFCANKAGSSYNEQFFGPGTRLTVL.

The chain carries TRBV2 and TRBJ1-4; tentative D call: TRBD1 (5 bases). CDR3 length equals 14 residues. V lost 7 bases, J lost 0 bases, and 9 bases lay in between. In germline, CDR1 is SNHLY, CDR2 FYNNEI. CDR3 coding DNA: TGTGCCAGCATATTGACAGCAACTAATGAAAAACTGTTTTTT. Translation: CASILTATNEKLFF.

The chain joins TRBV29-1 to TRBJ1-1; 7 bases map to TRBD1. Germline CDR1 and CDR2: SQVTM and ANQGSEA. This CDR3 contains 15 residues. The V gene end was trimmed by 4 bases and the J gene end by 6 bases; junction bases not matched to a gene: 14. The CDR3 DNA follows: TGCAGCGTTGCCGGGACAGCATTTTACTGGTCTGAAGCTTTCTTT. Amino acid sequence: CSVAGTAFYWSEAFF.

The rearrangement uses TRBV18 and TRBJ1-5; 9 bases agree with TRBD1. The CDR3 is 16 amino acids. The germline CDR1 and CDR2 sequences are KGHSH and LQKENI. V lost 3 bases and J lost 2; bases outside the gene matches: 5. In nucleotides, the CDR3 is TGTGCCAGCTCACCGGGGACAGGGAATCGCAATCAGCCCCAGCATTTT. Translating gives CASSPGTGNRNQPQHF.